This T cell receptor beta chain was sequenced for a study of cytomegalovirus exposure and HLA in healthy donors. V lost 8 bases, J lost 5 bases, and 8 bases stayed unmatched. CDR1 is WSHSY and CDR2 is SAAADI in the germline V gene. CDR3 length: 14 residues. A multiplex PCR was run with 60 Vbeta primers and 13 Jbeta primers. Method: immunoSEQ multiplex PCR; TCRdb's copy keeps in-frame clones and lacks some. The sample lists 170,000 or so clones; about 78% were seen once. With regard to this clone: Its antigen remains unidentified.

Findings and limits, study-wide: Researchers reported that a few CMV-associated chains were confirmed in vitro as CMV antigen-specific. Segments of the TCR beta V type were, in most cases, productive about 87% or about 30% of the time in an earlier analysis.

The V and J genes are TRBV10-2 and TRBJ2-5; 10 nucleotides agree with TRBD2. The sample taken for sequencing was PBMCs. This clonotype was sampled from a woman in her 50s in good health and CMV-seropositive. CDR3 DNA sequence: TGCGCCAGCTTGGAGCGGGGGGGAGCTGAGACCCAGTACTTC. It specifies CASLERGGAETQYF.